Below, one T cell receptor (beta chain) is given with its context. Original analysis: Nucleated cell counts were estimated from reference gene primer amplification. The table came from immunoSEQ multiplex PCR; TCRdb's copy has only in-frame clones and leaves some out. The V and J calls and clone size come from that table; D and trimming were worked out from the DNA. The table includes fewer than 200,000 clones, around nine tenths detected once. CDR1 is DFQATT, CDR2 SNEGSKA, per germline (reference sequence). The CDR3 extends over 15 amino acids. Trimming removed 3 bases at V and 2 bases at J, with 15 bases between. These data come from a study of blood T cell repertoires in COVID-19. About the research overall: Acute-phase and convalescent COVID-19 samples originated in the United States, Italy and Spain. In each case, the material was cDNA or gDNA derived from T cells, B-cell-depleted T cells, or PBMCs.

The rearrangement links TRBV20-1 to TRBJ2-3; D unresolved. Sequencing input: peripheral blood. The sequence was collected from a man in his fifties or sixties with acute or convalescent COVID-19. CDR3 sequence: CSASPPRALTDTQYF. DNA of the CDR3: TGCAGTGCTAGTCCCCCACGAGCACTCACAGATACGCAGTATTTT.